Sequencing of this T cell receptor (beta chain) was carried out in a study of OX40 agonist ivuxolimab in advanced cancers. For the study at large: Ivuxolimab, which is an agonistic anti-OX40 (CD134) antibody, was administered to the patients.

Study-level findings and limits: With doses of 0.1-3.0 mg/kg, partial responders showed among the lowest clonal expansion.

With regard to this clone: What it binds is not known.

Sequencing used immunoSEQ multiplex PCR; TCRdb keeps in-frame clones, though not all of them. The sample yields 70,000 to 95,000 clones, about 83% seen once. Patients with autoimmune history or systemic immunosuppression were excluded. The TCR originated in an adult with an advanced solid tumor such as melanoma, head and neck, liver or kidney cancer. The material was CD4+ or CD8+ T cells sorted from blood, obtained in a trial of the OX40 agonist ivuxolimab.

This CDR3 reads CASSAAMGTEAFF. CDR3 sequence (DNA): TGTGCCAGCAGCGCAGCCATGGGCACTGAAGCTTTCTTT. This chain uses TRBV9 with TRBJ1-1; D is undetermined. Trimming removed 3 bases at V and 4 bases at J, with 10 bases between. The CDR3 totals 13 residues. The V gene's germline CDR1 is SGDLS and CDR2 YYNGEE.